A selection of T cell receptor beta chains follows, all from one sample in a study of spatial heterogeneity in lung cancer. TCRdb reprocessed the 5' RACE reads via MiXCR and lists one record per CDR3 protein. Of about 23,000 distinct CDR3 sequences in the sample, around 4.5% were seen once. Sequenced here: PBMCs, sampled at surgery. The receptors here all came from a male donor with early-stage non-small cell lung cancer. CDR3s include the opening cysteine and the closing phenylalanine or tryptophan. Part of the rows lack a size; the others show once, few, many or a class for expanded clones.

j_gene: TRBJ2-1; abundance: many; v_gene: TRBV5-1; CDR3aa: CASRERQGGSYNEQFF
j_gene: TRBJ2-3; abundance: many; v_gene: TRBV7-2; CDR3aa: CASSLVAGGTDTQYF
j_gene: TRBJ2-5; abundance: many; v_gene: TRBV27; CDR3aa: CASSLPGTGRTQYF
j_gene: TRBJ2-3; abundance: many; v_gene: TRBV6-2/TRBV6-3; CDR3aa: CASSYGLAGAADTQYF
j_gene: TRBJ2-3; abundance: few; v_gene: TRBV4-3; CDR3aa: CASSQSWTSGGHQDTQYF
j_gene: TRBJ2-7; abundance: many; v_gene: TRBV15; CDR3aa: CATSRDGGLAYEQYF
j_gene: TRBJ2-7; abundance: .; v_gene: TRBV3-1; CDR3aa: CASSQDWEQQYF
j_gene: TRBJ2-1; abundance: medium-sized; v_gene: TRBV28; CDR3aa: CASSPSWGSGVYNEQFF
j_gene: TRBJ2-5; abundance: many; v_gene: TRBV19; CDR3aa: CASSSGHPGETQYF
j_gene: TRBJ1-2; abundance: many; v_gene: TRBV29-1; CDR3aa: CSVEGLSGQGPHYGYTF
j_gene: TRBJ1-2; abundance: many; v_gene: TRBV6-5; CDR3aa: CASSPRGGGPYGYTF
j_gene: TRBJ2-1; abundance: many; v_gene: TRBV12-3/TRBV12-4; CDR3aa: CASSFQNEQFF
j_gene: TRBJ2-1; abundance: few; v_gene: TRBV7-8; CDR3aa: CASSPSGNEQFF
j_gene: TRBJ1-5; abundance: many; v_gene: TRBV6-2/TRBV6-3; CDR3aa: CASSYATGRGEQPQHF
j_gene: TRBJ2-2; abundance: few; v_gene: TRBV27; CDR3aa: CASSLPRDGELFF
j_gene: TRBJ2-3; abundance: many; v_gene: TRBV5-1; CDR3aa: CASSLRVASGTSTDTQYF
j_gene: TRBJ1-5; abundance: .; v_gene: TRBV30; CDR3aa: CAWSVGGYQPQHF
j_gene: TRBJ2-5; abundance: many; v_gene: TRBV9; CDR3aa: CASSRAAGGMETQYF
j_gene: TRBJ2-7; abundance: many; v_gene: TRBV9; CDR3aa: CASDPSGTYEQYF
j_gene: TRBJ1-5; abundance: many; v_gene: TRBV6-6; CDR3aa: CASSTLGVGNQPQHF
j_gene: TRBJ2-2; abundance: many; v_gene: TRBV20-1; CDR3aa: CSATPSGRTNTGELFF
j_gene: TRBJ1-4; abundance: few; v_gene: TRBV3-1; CDR3aa: CASSLEGREKLFF
j_gene: TRBJ1-3; abundance: many; v_gene: TRBV7-8; CDR3aa: CASSQGGGVSSGNTIYF
j_gene: TRBJ1-4; abundance: many; v_gene: TRBV4-2; CDR3aa: CASSQGQGGEKLFF
j_gene: TRBJ2-4; abundance: many; v_gene: TRBV12-3/TRBV12-4; CDR3aa: CASIGNRVLWLNIQYF
j_gene: TRBJ2-1; abundance: many; v_gene: TRBV5-1; CDR3aa: CASSLAGPYNEQFF
j_gene: TRBJ1-4; abundance: many; v_gene: TRBV3-1; CDR3aa: CASSSRSSNEKLFF
j_gene: TRBJ2-3; abundance: medium-sized; v_gene: TRBV28; CDR3aa: CASSLSGLRGGRTDTQYF
j_gene: TRBJ1-5; abundance: many; v_gene: TRBV10-3; CDR3aa: CAISAGQGAGQPQHF
j_gene: TRBJ2-2; abundance: many; v_gene: TRBV24-1; CDR3aa: CATSDFSGQGELFF
j_gene: TRBJ1-4; abundance: many; v_gene: TRBV3-1; CDR3aa: CASSPRDEKLFF
j_gene: TRBJ2-3; abundance: many; v_gene: TRBV4-2; CDR3aa: CASSPPGLTDTQYF
j_gene: TRBJ2-5; abundance: many; v_gene: TRBV28; CDR3aa: CASSPGLTPQETQYF
j_gene: TRBJ1-5; abundance: many; v_gene: TRBV19; CDR3aa: CASSIRQGLDQPQHF
j_gene: TRBJ2-3; abundance: many; v_gene: TRBV19; CDR3aa: CASSSNRKSTDTQYF
j_gene: TRBJ2-2; abundance: many; v_gene: TRBV7-3; CDR3aa: CASSLAGTQPGELFF
j_gene: TRBJ1-5; abundance: .; v_gene: TRBV6-6; CDR3aa: CASSYSQGQGTSNQPQHF
j_gene: TRBJ1-6; abundance: once; v_gene: TRBV7-9; CDR3aa: CACSFGQGRSPLHF
j_gene: TRBJ2-2; abundance: many; v_gene: TRBV2; CDR3aa: CASSESRTRTGELFF
j_gene: TRBJ2-7; abundance: .; v_gene: TRBV7-9; CDR3aa: CAIDTGSYEQYF
j_gene: TRBJ2-1; abundance: many; v_gene: TRBV12-5; CDR3aa: CASGSEGRSGEQFF
j_gene: TRBJ1-2; abundance: .; v_gene: TRBV6-2/TRBV6-3; CDR3aa: CASGDRGTYNYGYTF
j_gene: TRBJ2-2; abundance: many; v_gene: TRBV6-5; CDR3aa: CASSYWQNTGELFF
j_gene: TRBJ2-5; abundance: many; v_gene: TRBV28; CDR3aa: CASRAGGLETQYF
j_gene: TRBJ1-5; abundance: many; v_gene: TRBV18; CDR3aa: CASSGGTGDNQPQHF